This entry lists 21 T cell receptor beta chains sequenced from one sample in a study of T cell responses to AZD1222 COVID-19 vaccine. Clones were read by immunoSEQ multiplex PCR, and TCRdb kept only the in-frame ones, dropping some. Of under 120,000 clones detected, around 90% appear once; the ten largest clones hold around 1.2%. The sequenced sample was peripheral blood, obtained on day 0 of AZD1222 vaccination. The receptors here all came from an adult in good health.

The chain employs TRBV7-2 and TRBJ1-4, with D maybe TRBD1 (5 bases). Germline CDR1 is SGHTA and CDR2 is FQGNSA. The CDR3 runs 15 residues. V gave up 5 bases and J gave up 9 bases, with 19 bases separating them. The CDR3 loop is CASSPDGGGSKKLFF. The CDR3 DNA follows: TGTGCCAGCAGCCCCGATGGGGGAGGGTCTAAAAAACTGTTTTTT.

This chain joins TRBV11-3 and TRBJ1-2; D is undetermined. Germline V gives CDR1 SGHNT, CDR2 YENEEA. The V end was cut by 0 bases, the J end by 6 bases, with 5 bases between. CDR3 length: 12 residues. The CDR3 DNA is TGTGCCAGCAGCTTAGAAGGGCATGGCTACACCTTC. Translated: CASSLEGHGYTF.

The chain uses TRBV5-8 and TRBJ2-7; 13 nucleotides line up with TRBD2. Germline V CDR1 and CDR2: SGHTS, YDEGEE. The CDR3 consists of 13 residues. After removal of 10 bases from V and 6 bases from J, the junction contained 7 bases not matched to a gene. CDR3: CAGRTSGSREQYF. In DNA, the CDR3 is TGTGCCGGAAGGACTAGCGGGAGCCGCGAGCAGTACTTC.

The chain has TRBV4-3 and TRBJ2-7, with D perhaps TRBD1 (6 bases). CDR3 length: 13 amino acids. CDR1 is LGHNA and CDR2 is YSLEER in the germline V gene. The V gene lost 3 bases and the J gene lost 4 bases, with 10 bases spanning the gap. The CDR3 region is CASSHKTGYEQYF. The CDR3 bases are TGCGCCAGCAGCCACAAGACAGGATACGAGCAGTACTTC.

This sequence joins TRBV13 and TRBJ1-1, with D unclear. CDR3 size: 12 residues. Trimming pared 4 bases from V and 5 bases from J, leaving 8 bases between. The germline CDR1 and CDR2 sequences are PRHDT and FYEKMQ (reference sequence). The chain's CDR3 is CASSSGETEAFF. The CDR3 nucleotides read TGTGCCAGCAGCTCAGGAGAAACTGAAGCTTTCTTT.

This CDR3 is CASSRRQDSAMNTEAFF. Here the CDR3 DNA reads TGTGCCAGTAGTAGACGACAGGACTCGGCGATGAACACTGAAGCTTTCTTT. The chain links TRBV19 to TRBJ1-1, with TRBD1 as a possible D gene (6 bases). Trimming pared 4 bases from V and 0 bases from J, leaving 18 bases between. Germline-derived CDR1 and CDR2 are LNHDA and SQIVND (reference sequence). This CDR3 region has 17 residues.

CDR3 in DNA: TGCGCCAGCAGCCGGACAGAAAGCACAGATACGCAGTATTTT. Its translation is CASSRTESTDTQYF. The chain is built from TRBV5-1 and TRBJ2-3; possibly TRBD1 for D (6 bases). The CDR3 length is 14 residues. Trimming left V 4 bases short and J 0 bases short, with 9 bases between. CDR1 is SGHRS and CDR2 is YFSETQ in the germline V gene.

About this clone itself: In the same sample, other DNA sequences code for this CDR3. The CDR3 region is CASSQSDNEQFF. The CDR3, as DNA: TGTGCCAGCAGCCAGAGCGACAATGAGCAGTTCTTC. V and J are TRBV3-1 (or the pseudogene TRBV3-2) and TRBJ2-1; D is ambiguous. Germline loops: CDR1 LGHDT, CDR2 YNNKEL (reference sequence). CDR3 length equals 12 residues. Between the trimmed V and J ends, which lost 3 bases and 5 bases, there was a span of 5 bases.

The chain is built from TRBV18 and TRBJ1-4; D is possibly TRBD1 (5 bases). The CDR3 is made up of 17 amino acids. V was pared by 4 bases and J by 3 bases, with 18 bases between. The V gene's germline CDR1 is KGHSH and CDR2 LQKENI. CDR3: CASSRRQGADSNEKLFF. The DNA for the CDR3 is TGTGCCAGCTCACGGAGACAAGGGGCAGACTCTAATGAAAAACTGTTTTTT.

V gene TRBV6-2 or TRBV6-3 combines with J gene TRBJ1-1; D might be TRBD1 (5 bases). The germline gives CDR1 MNHEY, CDR2 SVGEGT. V was shortened by 4 bases and J by 1 base, with 10 bases between the two germline ends. This CDR3 contains 14 residues. CDR3 sequence: CASSFTGQNTEAFF. The CDR3 coding sequence is TGTGCCAGCAGTTTCACAGGCCAGAACACTGAAGCTTTCTTT.

The chain combines TRBV30 with TRBJ1-1, with no clear D. The CDR3 has 13 residues. Between the trimmed V and J ends, which lost 3 bases and 4 bases, there was a span of 12 bases. The germline CDR1 and CDR2 sequences are GTSNPN and SVGIG (reference sequence). The CDR3 loop reads CAWSEMGGTEAFF. DNA for the CDR3: TGTGCCTGGAGCGAAATGGGAGGCACTGAAGCTTTCTTT.

The genes are TRBV28 and TRBJ1-3, with TRBD1 as a possible D gene (6 bases). Germline CDR1 and CDR2: MDHEN and SYDVKM. Trimming took off 3 bases at V and 2 bases at J, with 17 bases between the two ends. This CDR3 has 17 residues. CDR3 region: CASSFEPPGVAGNTIYF. CDR3 DNA: TGTGCCAGCAGTTTCGAGCCCCCAGGGGTGGCTGGAAACACCATATATTTT.

The chain recombines TRBV27 with TRBJ1-1; 8 positions agree with TRBD1. CDR1 and CDR2 (germline): MNHEY, SMNVEV (reference sequence). J lost 1 base, V lost 7 bases, and 8 bases had no gene match. The CDR3 contains 15 residues. The chain's CDR3 is CASKPTTGANTEAFF. DNA for the CDR3: TGTGCCAGCAAACCCACGACAGGGGCGAACACTGAAGCTTTCTTT.

V is TRBV30 and J is TRBJ1-5, with D uncertain. V gave up 0 bases and J gave up 4 bases, with 7 bases separating them. CDR3 length: 13 amino acids. In germline, CDR1 is GTSNPN, CDR2 SVGIG (reference sequence). The CDR3 is CAWSVAGNQPQHF. CDR3 nucleotide sequence: TGTGCCTGGAGTGTAGCGGGGAATCAGCCCCAGCATTTT. Full variable domain (missing parts from reference TRBV30 and TRBJ1-5): SQTIHQWPATLVQPVGSPLSLECTVEGTSNPNLYWYRQAAGRGLQLLFYSVGIGQISSEVPQNLSASRPQDRQFILSSKKLLLSDSGFYLCAWSVAGNQPQHFGDGTRLSIL.

The rearrangement joins TRBV7-9 to TRBJ1-3, with D possibly matching TRBD1 (6 bases). The CDR3 spans 17 residues. Germline V gene lookup returns CDR1 SEHNR and CDR2 FQNEAQ (reference sequence). The ends were cut back, 1 base at V and 2 bases at J, with 15 bases in the middle. The CDR3 coding sequence is TGTGCCAGCAGCTTAGAGGGGGGAGCCCCAGCTGGAAACACCATATATTTT. This gives the protein CASSLEGGAPAGNTIYF.

The chain joins TRBV19 to TRBJ1-5; TRBD1 is a possible D gene (5 bases). The CDR3 runs to 15 residues. The V gene's germline CDR1 is LNHDA and CDR2 SQIVND (reference sequence). Deletions cut 6 bases from V and 3 bases from J, with 15 bases between. As DNA, the CDR3 is TGTGCCAGTAGCCTGGGGGATAGACTCAATCAGCCCCAGCATTTT. This codes for CASSLGDRLNQPQHF.

This clone was found once. This chain uses TRBV30 with TRBJ1-4, with 7 bases matching TRBD1. The CDR3 contains 13 residues. With V trimmed by 4 bases and J by 5 bases, 4 bases remained unmatched. Per the germline V gene, CDR1 is GTSNPN and CDR2 is SVGIG (reference sequence). The CDR3 reads CAWNGQVNEKLFF. CDR3 coding DNA: TGTGCCTGGAATGGACAGGTCAATGAAAAACTGTTTTTT. Together with reference TRBV30 and TRBJ1-4, the CDR3 gives the full variable domain: SQTIHQWPATLVQPVGSPLSLECTVEGTSNPNLYWYRQAAGRGLQLLFYSVGIGQISSEVPQNLSASRPQDRQFILSSKKLLLSDSGFYLCAWNGQVNEKLFFGSGTQLSVL.

The chain employs TRBV7-6 and TRBJ2-5; D gene uncertain. The CDR3 is made up of 16 amino acids. The germline gives CDR1 SGHVS, CDR2 FNYEAQ. Trimming took 7 bases from V and 4 from J, leaving 22 bases between them. CDR3 in amino acids: CASNPSFGSSVETQYF. The CDR3 coding sequence is TGTGCCAGCAACCCGTCTTTCGGGTCTTCAGTAGAGACCCAGTACTTC.

The chain joins TRBV9 to TRBJ2-7, with TRBD2 matching over 9 bases. This CDR3 contains 14 residues. The V gene end was trimmed by 9 bases and the J gene end by 7 bases; junction bases not matched to a gene: 14. Germline CDR1 is SGDLS and CDR2 is YYNGEE. The CDR3 coding sequence is TGTGCCACCCCTCTAGCGGGACCCTCTCCGGAGCAGTACTTC. This gives the protein CATPLAGPSPEQYF.

The chain uses TRBV5-1 and TRBJ2-7, with a possible D match to TRBD1 (5 bases). CDR3 length equals 15 residues. The germline CDR1 and CDR2 sequences are SGHRS and YFSETQ. V lost 0 bases and J lost 2, with 12 bases in between. CDR3 DNA: TGCGCCAGCAGCTTGGCCGCAGGGTCTACCTACGAGCAGTACTTC. Translation gives CASSLAAGSTYEQYF.

The V and J genes are TRBV4-2 and TRBJ2-1, with D perhaps matching TRBD1 or TRBD2 (5 bases each). From germline, CDR1 is LGHNA and CDR2 YNFKEQ. V shed 2 bases and J shed 7 bases, with 12 bases lying between them. The CDR3 sequence is 14 residues long. The CDR3 nucleotides are TGTGCCAGCAGCCAACACAGGTGGAGGAATGAGCAGTTCTTC. Its translation is CASSQHRWRNEQFF.